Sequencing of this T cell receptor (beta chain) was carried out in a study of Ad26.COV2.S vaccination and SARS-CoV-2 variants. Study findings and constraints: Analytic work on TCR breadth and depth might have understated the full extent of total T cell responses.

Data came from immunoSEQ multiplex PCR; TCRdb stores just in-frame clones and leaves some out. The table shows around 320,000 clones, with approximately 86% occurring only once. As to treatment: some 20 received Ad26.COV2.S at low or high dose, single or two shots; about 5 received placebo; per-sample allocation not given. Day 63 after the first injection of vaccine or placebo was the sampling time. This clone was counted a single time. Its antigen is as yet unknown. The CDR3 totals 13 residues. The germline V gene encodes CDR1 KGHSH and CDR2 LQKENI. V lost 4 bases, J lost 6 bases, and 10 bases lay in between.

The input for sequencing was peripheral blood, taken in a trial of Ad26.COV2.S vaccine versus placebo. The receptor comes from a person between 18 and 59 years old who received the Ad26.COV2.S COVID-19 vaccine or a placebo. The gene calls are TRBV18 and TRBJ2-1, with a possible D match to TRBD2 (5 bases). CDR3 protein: CASSLQGGNEQFF. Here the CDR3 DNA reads TGTGCCAGCTCACTGCAAGGAGGCAATGAGCAGTTCTTC.